Following are 21 T cell receptor beta chains from one sample sequenced in a study of T cells in women clearing cervical HPV infection listed by TCRdb under 2018. Receptor libraries were prepared by the immunoSEQ multiplex PCR assay. The immuneACCESS repertoire file appears here via TCRdb, limited to in-frame rearrangements. These files lack a portion of the clones; in checked studies, under half of the deficit traces to unresolved V genes, and the cause of the others is not known. This sample's table has entries for around 28,000 clones. About 17% of the sample goes to the ten largest clones. Sequenced sample: blood buffy coat. The source is a woman between 18 and 70 years old with a cervical HPV16 infection that either progressed to CIN3+ or cleared (not recorded which).

Partial CDR3 DNA: TGTGCCAGCAGCTTAGCAGGGGGCGATTATGGC. Protein product: CASSLAGGDYG. In full, the CDR3 is CASSLAGGDYGYTF. This sequence joins TRBV7-8 and TRBJ1-2; 7 bases map to TRBD1. With the read ending 3 residues before the CDR3 end, the germline J gene is used to fill in that end. The CDR3 has 14 residues. Trimming removed 0 bases from V and 5 bases from J; junction bases left unmatched: 3. Germline CDR1 and CDR2: SGHVS and FQNEAQ.

For this clone: Sequencing ends 3 residues short of the CDR3 end; the germline J gene provides the rest. The V gene is TRBV5-1, the J gene TRBJ1-4; D is ambiguous. This CDR3 spans 15 amino acids. Germline values: CDR1 SGHRS, CDR2 YFSETQ. The CDR3 sequence: CASSLESGLNSPLFF. The sequenced part of the CDR3 DNA is TGCGCCAGCAGCTTGGAGAGCGGATTAAATTCACCA.

As concerns this clone: The read halts 3 residues ahead of the CDR3 end, with the missing end drawn from the germline J gene. The rearrangement links TRBV11-3 to TRBJ2-4; D is perhaps TRBD1 (5 bases). The V gene's germline CDR1 is SGHNT and CDR2 YENEEA. This CDR3 contains 12 residues. The CDR3 spells CASSFQGYGQYF. The CDR3 bases that were read are TGTGCCAGCAGCTTTCAGGGATATGGT. Variable domain in full (rest from reference TRBV11-3 and TRBJ2-4): EAGVVQSPRYKIIEKKQPVAFWCNPISGHNTLYWYLQNLGQGPELLIRYENEEAVDDSQLPKDRFSAERLKGVDSTLKIQPAELGDSAVYLCASSFQGYGQYFGAGTRLSVL.

As for this clone: The read terminates 3 residues before the CDR3 end, so the remaining end is supplied by the germline J gene. The chain couples TRBV2 to TRBJ2-5; 14 bases align to TRBD2. V gave up 6 bases and J gave up 5 bases; unmatched junction bases: 8. This CDR3 has 16 residues. Germline V gene data show CDR1 as SNHLY and CDR2 as FYNNEI. Here the CDR3 reads CASRETSGRVRETQYF. The CDR3 DNA, read in part, is TGTGCCAGCAGGGAGACTAGCGGGAGGGTCCGGGAGACC.

Concerning this clone: Coverage ceases 3 residues before the CDR3 finishes, and the germline J gene fills in the end. The chain couples TRBV7-2 to TRBJ2-3; D is unclear. The germline CDR1 and CDR2 sequences are SGHTA and FQGNSA. This CDR3 is 13 amino acids long. The CDR3: CASSLDNSETQYF. CDR3 bases read: TGTGCCAGCAGCTTAGATAACTCCGAGACG.

With respect to this clone: The observed sequence ends 3 residues before the CDR3 terminus, with the missing tail filled in from the germline J gene. V is TRBV19 and J is TRBJ2-2; no reliable D call. The CDR3 sequence is 14 residues long. CDR1 and CDR2 from the germline V gene are LNHDA and SQIVND (reference sequence). The DNA read from the CDR3 is TGTGCCAGTAGCCCTATCCCCGAGAATTCACCG. Translating it yields CASSPIPENSP. The whole CDR3 sequence reads CASSPIPENSPLFF.

Remarks on this clone: The CDR3 goes on 3 residues after the read ends, and that part is filled in from the germline J gene. The chain recombines TRBV19 with TRBJ1-2; D possibly corresponds to TRBD1 (6 bases). The CDR3 is 17 amino acids. CDR1 and CDR2 from the germline V gene are LNHDA and SQIVND (reference sequence). The CDR3 sequence is CARRPGLAGGGGDDYTF. The DNA read from the CDR3 is TGTGCCAGAAGACCGGGACTAGCGGGAGGGGGTGGGGATGAC.

In the case of this clone: The read finishes 3 residues shy of the CDR3 end, and the germline J gene is used to complete it. The J gene is TRBJ2-2, the V gene TRBV6-2 or TRBV6-3; TRBD1 is a possible D gene (5 bases). CDR1 and CDR2 (germline): MNHEY, SVGEGT. CDR3 length: 15 amino acids. The CDR3 bases that were read are TGTGCCAGCAGTCCTAGAGACTCTGGGGCCAACGTG. This sequence encodes CASSPRDSGANV. The CDR3 in full is CASSPRDSGANVLFF.

A note on this clone: The read ends 3 residues before the CDR3 terminus; that terminus is restored from the germline J gene. This chain uses TRBV27 with TRBJ1-2; no reliable D call. Germline V gives CDR1 MNHEY, CDR2 SMNVEV (reference sequence). The CDR3 is made up of 14 amino acids. Trimming cost V 0 bases and J 1 base, with 6 bases left between them. This CDR3 reads CASSLSPDNYGYTF. Incomplete CDR3 DNA: TGTGCCAGCAGTTTATCGCCAGATAACTATGGC.

A note on this clone: With the read ending 3 residues before the CDR3 end, the germline J gene is used to fill in that end. The chain links TRBV5-5 to TRBJ1-5, with D unresolved. The CDR3 consists of 12 residues. Germline loops: CDR1 SGHKS, CDR2 YYEKEE (reference sequence). The V end was cut by 0 bases, the J end by 6 bases, with 4 bases between. Incomplete CDR3 DNA: TGTGCCAGCAGCTTGGACACTCAGCCC. It translates to CASSLDTQP. Given in full, the CDR3 is CASSLDTQPQHF.

A word on this clone: The read finishes 3 residues shy of the CDR3 end, and the germline J gene is used to complete it. The rearrangement links TRBV19 to TRBJ1-6; 9 bases are shared with TRBD1. The V gene end was trimmed by 6 bases and the J gene end by 8 bases; junction bases not matched to a gene: 5. Germline lookup yields CDR1 LNHDA and CDR2 SQIVND (reference sequence). CDR3 size: 14 residues. The part of the CDR3 DNA that was read is TGTGCCAGTAGGGACAGGGGAGTTTATTCACCC. It specifies CASRDRGVYSP. The CDR3 as a whole reads CASRDRGVYSPLHF.

Regarding this clone: The sequence runs out 3 residues before the end of the CDR3; the remainder is reconstructed from the germline J gene. This sequence joins TRBV28 and TRBJ1-1; possibly TRBD1 for D (5 bases). From germline, CDR1 is MDHEN and CDR2 SYDVKM. The CDR3 length is 14 residues. With 3 bases removed from V and 3 bases from J, the gap between germline ends came to 11 bases. Partial CDR3 DNA: TGTGCCAGCAGTTTCCAGGGACTGTACACTGAA. It encodes CASSFQGLYTE. The CDR3 as a whole reads CASSFQGLYTEAFF.

In regard to this clone: The missing CDR3 end, 3 residues past where the read stops, is filled in from the germline J gene. V usage is TRBV20-1 and J usage is TRBJ2-2, with TRBD2 as a possible D gene (6 bases). CDR1 and CDR2 (germline): DFQATT, SNEGSKA (reference sequence). The CDR3 covers 14 residues. The sequenced part of the CDR3 DNA is TGCAGTGCTAGGGGTGGGACGGGGGATTCACCG. Its translation is CSARGGTGDSP. The CDR3 in its entirety is CSARGGTGDSPLFF.

Regarding this clone: The read comes to an end 3 residues before the CDR3 does, leaving the germline J gene to fill in the end. The chain uses TRBV7-6 and TRBJ2-2, with 10 bases aligning to TRBD2. This CDR3 has 16 amino acids. Germline V CDR1 and CDR2: SGHVS, FNYEAQ. V shed 4 bases, J shed 1 base, and the junction held 3 bases outside the gene matches. CDR3 region: CASSYGLAENTGELFF. The CDR3 bases that were read are TGTGCCAGCAGCTATGGACTAGCGGAGAACACCGGGGAG.

With respect to this clone: The CDR3 end lies 3 residues beyond the end of the read and is filled in from the germline J gene. This chain joins TRBV20-1 and TRBJ2-7, with 9 bases identical to TRBD1. Germline V CDR1 and CDR2: DFQATT, SNEGSKA (reference sequence). V trimming: 6 bases; J trimming: 3 bases; junction bases outside the gene matches: 9. The CDR3 sequence is 14 residues long. The sequenced CDR3 bases are TGCAGTGCCAAACCCGGGACAGGGAACTACGAG. It yields the protein CSAKPGTGNYE. The full CDR3 protein is CSAKPGTGNYEQYF.

About this clone: The missing CDR3 end, 3 residues past where the read stops, is filled in from the germline J gene. This chain connects TRBV5-1 to TRBJ2-2; a possible D gene is TRBD1 (5 bases). The germline gives CDR1 SGHRS, CDR2 YFSETQ. The CDR3 has 14 residues. The part of the CDR3 DNA that was read is TGCGCCAGCAGCGTGGGGTCTGGGGCCAACGTG. Translating gives CASSVGSGANV. The CDR3 reads in full as CASSVGSGANVLFF.

Of note for this clone: One end of the junction varies from germline; a read error may be responsible. The CDR3 is cut off 3 residues early in the read; its end comes from the germline J gene. The chain employs TRBV18 and TRBJ2-5; D is undetermined. The germline V gene encodes CDR1 KGHSH and CDR2 LQKENI. The CDR3 has 13 amino acids. Incomplete CDR3 DNA: TGTGCCAGCGCACCCCTTGTTGAAGAGACC. As protein: CASAPLVEET. The whole CDR3 protein is CASAPLVEETQYF.

Remarks on this clone: The read terminates 3 residues before the CDR3 end, so the remaining end is supplied by the germline J gene. This chain joins TRBV7-2 and TRBJ2-7; 9 bases line up with TRBD2. Germline V gives CDR1 SGHTA, CDR2 FQGNSA. Trimming removed 5 bases from V and 0 bases from J; junction bases left unmatched: 5. This CDR3 contains 15 residues. The sequenced part of the CDR3 DNA is TGTGCCAGCAGCCGGGGACTAGCTCCCTCCTACGAG. It encodes CASSRGLAPSYE. In full, the CDR3 reads CASSRGLAPSYEQYF.

About this clone itself: Read data end 3 residues before the CDR3 end; the end is taken from the germline J gene. The chain uses TRBV19 and TRBJ2-2; 8 nucleotides line up with TRBD1. V lost 5 bases and J lost 3; bases outside the gene matches: 8. Germline CDR1 reads LNHDA; CDR2 reads SQIVND (reference sequence). The CDR3 totals 16 residues. The chain's CDR3 is CASSASGGTYTGELFF. CDR3 DNA (partial): TGTGCCAGTAGTGCCTCAGGGGGCACCTACACCGGGGAG.

As for this clone: From the germline J gene comes the end of the CDR3, since the read stops 3 residues before it. This rearrangement joins TRBV18 to TRBJ2-6; D ambiguous. The germline V and J ends were trimmed by 1 base and 3 bases, with 7 bases remaining between them. The CDR3 contains 15 residues. CDR1 is KGHSH, CDR2 LQKENI, per germline. The CDR3 bases that were read are TGTGCCAGCTCACCACGGCTCAGTGGGGCCAACGTC. It translates to CASSPRLSGANV. The whole CDR3 region reads CASSPRLSGANVLTF. The complete variable domain, with remaining parts taken from reference TRBV18 and TRBJ2-6, reads NAGVMQNPRHLVRRRGQEARLRCSPMKGHSHVYWYRQLPEEGLKFMVYLQKENIIDESGMPKERFSAEFPKEGPSILRIQQVVRGDSAAYFCASSPRLSGANVLTFGAGSRLTVL.

A word on this clone: Read sequence stops 3 residues before the CDR3 end, and the germline J gene provides the missing end. The rearrangement links TRBV20-1 to TRBJ1-1; a weak D match, TRBD1 (5 bases). CDR1 and CDR2 (germline): DFQATT, SNEGSKA (reference sequence). The CDR3 spans 15 residues. The ends were cut back, 1 base at V and 1 base at J, with 13 bases in the middle. This CDR3 reads CSARGRRGWNTEAFF. Partial CDR3 DNA: TGCAGTGCTAGAGGCCGGAGGGGATGGAACACTGAA.